A selection of T cell receptor beta chains follows, all from one sample in a study of cytomegalovirus exposure and HLA in healthy donors. Clones were sequenced by immunoSEQ multiplex PCR, and TCRdb holds only the in-frame ones, with some missing. The sample consists of around 180,000 clones, about 84% of them appearing once. The sample was PBMCs. Receptors originate from a young woman in good health and CMV-seronegative. The CDR3 runs from the conserved cysteine through the conserved F or W. Fields, in order: V gene, J gene, D gene, clone size, CDR3 DNA, CDR3 protein. D genes are given only for firm matches. The size entry is marked missing in some rows and otherwise reads once, few, many or a size class.

TRBV11-1	TRBJ1-5	NA	NA	TGTGCCAGCAGCTTATCCCACAGGGCACGCAATCAGCCCCAGCATTTT	CASSLSHRARNQPQHF
TRBV6-5	TRBJ2-7	NA	NA	TGTGCCAGCAGTTACGGCAGTTTCTACGAGCAGTACTTC	CASSYGSFYEQYF
TRBV11-2	TRBJ2-3	TRBD2	NA	TGTGCCAGCAGCTTAAGAGTCAGCGGGGGAGGAGGAGATACGCAGTATTTT	CASSLRVSGGGGDTQYF
TRBV13	TRBJ2-3	TRBD1	NA	TGTGCCAGCAGCTCCGACAGGGATCCGCAGTATTTT	CASSSDRDPQYF
TRBV5-1	TRBJ2-3	NA	NA	TGCGCCAGCAGCTTGGATACGGGGAAGACAGATACGCAGTATTTT	CASSLDTGKTDTQYF
TRBV4-2	TRBJ2-7	TRBD2	NA	TGTGCCAGCAGCCAAGACGAGGGTAGCGGGCCCCTCGAGCAGTACTTC	CASSQDEGSGPLEQYF
TRBV6-5	TRBJ2-5	NA	NA	TGTGCCTGCCGGGAATCCCCCATCCAAGAGACCCAGTACTTC	CACRESPIQETQYF
TRBV2	TRBJ2-7	TRBD1	NA	TGTGCCAGGGCGGGAGACAGGGGGCGGACCTACGAGCAGTACTTC	CARAGDRGRTYEQYF
TRBV19	TRBJ1-2	NA	NA	TGTGCCAGTAGACCAACGGAGCGTGGCTACACCTTC	CASRPTERGYTF
TRBV7-3	TRBJ1-1	NA	few	TGTGCCAGCAGCTCATCGAGCGGGAACACTGAAGCTTTCTTT	CASSSSSGNTEAFF
TRBV15	TRBJ1-6	NA	NA	TGTGCCACCAGCAACGGGAATTCACCCCTCCACTTT	CATSNGNSPLHF
TRBV5-1	TRBJ2-1	TRBD2	NA	TGCGCCAGCAGTCATGGACTAGCGGGAGGCGGTCGCAATGAGCAGTTCTTC	CASSHGLAGGGRNEQFF
TRBV29-1	TRBJ1-2	NA	NA	TGCAGCGTTGAAGATCTATCAGCGAACTATGGCTACACCTTC	CSVEDLSANYGYTF
TRBV18	TRBJ2-2	TRBD1	once	TGTGCCAGCTCACCGACACAGGGGCCGTATCGCACCGGGGAGCTGTTTTTT	CASSPTQGPYRTGELFF
TRBV2	TRBJ1-4	NA	NA	TGTGCCAGCAGTGACCCAAATCAGGGAGGGGATGAAAAACTGTTTTTT	CASSDPNQGGDEKLFF
TRBV2	TRBJ1-6	NA	few	TGTGCCAGCAGCCCGACAGTAGGCGATTCACCCCTCCACTTT	CASSPTVGDSPLHF
TRBV10-3	TRBJ2-6	TRBD2	NA	TGTGCCATCAGTGACGGGGGGGCCGGCCCCTCTGGGGCCAACGTCCTGACTTTC	CAISDGGAGPSGANVLTF
TRBV11-2	TRBJ2-7	TRBD1	NA	TGTGCCAGCAGACAAAACCAATCCCCGGGACAGAAATACGAGCAGTACTTC	CASRQNQSPGQKYEQYF
TRBV5-1	TRBJ1-5	NA	NA	TGCGCCAGCAGCTTTAAGTACCGGGAGCCCCAGCATTTT	CASSFKYREPQHF
TRBV9	TRBJ1-1	NA	NA	TGTGCCAGCAGCGCCCGGACAGACAACACTGAAGCTTTCTTT	CASSARTDNTEAFF
TRBV10-3	TRBJ2-7	NA	NA	TGTGCCATCGCAGGACAAGGGGTCTCCTACGAGCAGTACTTC	CAIAGQGVSYEQYF
TRBV18	TRBJ2-7	NA	NA	TGTGCCAGCGCGGGACGGAACTCGTACGAGCAGTACTTC	CASAGRNSYEQYF